Listed below are T cell receptor beta chains from one sample, sequenced in a study of immune evolution from preneoplasia to lung adenocarcinoma. Method: immunoSEQ multiplex PCR; TCRdb's copy keeps in-frame clones and lacks some. Here the sample spans roughly 7,800 clones, 83% being singletons. The specimen sequenced was FFPE minimally invasive lung adenocarcinoma tissue. The receptor source for this set is a person aged 65 to 85 with lung adenocarcinoma. Both conserved end residues are part of each CDR3. Fields, in order: J gene, D gene, clone size, V gene, CDR3 protein, CDR3 DNA. A D gene is named only where the DNA matches it firmly. Some rows have no size entry. The others give once, few or many, or a class for an expanded clone.

TRBJ1-5,-,-,TRBV7-8,CASSLTGAYNQPQHF,TGTGCCAGCAGCTTAACGGGCGCCTATAATCAGCCCCAGCATTTT
TRBJ2-3,TRBD1,-,TRBV7-9,CASSLATGTGMGTDTQYF,TGTGCCAGCAGCTTAGCAACCGGGACAGGGATGGGCACAGATACGCAGTATTTT
TRBJ1-1,-,-,TRBV21-1,CASSNRDRDLAFF,TGTGCCAGCAGCAACCGGGACAGGGATTTAGCTTTCTTT
TRBJ2-7,TRBD2,-,TRBV4-2,CASSRDSGGRGEQYF,TGTGCCAGCAGCCGAGATAGCGGGGGACGGGGCGAGCAGTACTTC
TRBJ2-7,-,-,TRBV10-1,CASSETLQGSYEQYF,TGCGCCAGCAGTGAGACCTTACAGGGTTCCTACGAGCAGTACTTC
TRBJ2-2,-,once,TRBV11-2,CASSPGGAGRNTGELFF,TGTGCCAGCAGCCCCGGCGGGGCGGGGAGGAACACCGGGGAGCTGTTTTTT
TRBJ2-7,TRBD2,-,TRBV5-6,CASSLASGTYEQYF,TGTGCCAGCAGCTTGGCTAGCGGGACCTACGAGCAGTACTTC
TRBJ1-1,-,-,TRBV6-1,CASSEGSTEAFF,TGTGCCAGCAGTGAAGGGAGCACTGAAGCTTTCTTT
TRBJ2-5,-,few,TRBV2,CASTSPGSGETQYF,TGTGCCAGCACCTCGCCCGGTTCTGGTGAGACCCAGTACTTC
TRBJ2-7,TRBD2,once,TRBV6-1,CASSDIREALVRF,TGTGCCAGCAGTGACATTCGGGAGGCCCTAGTTCGCTTC
TRBJ1-6,TRBD1,-,TRBV25-1,CASSEYSNRGNSPLHF,TGTGCCAGCAGTGAATATTCTAACAGGGGGAATTCACCCCTCCACTTT
TRBJ1-1,TRBD1,-,TRBV9,CASSLRGQGEAFF,TGTGCCAGCAGCCTTCGTGGACAGGGCGAAGCTTTCTTT
TRBJ1-2,-,-,TRBV6-5,CASRPGVELYYGYTF,TGTGCCAGCAGACCAGGGGTGGAACTCTACTATGGCTACACCTTC
TRBJ1-4,TRBD1,-,TRBV25-1,CASSGFGTGETNEKLFF,TGTGCCAGCAGTGGGTTCGGGACAGGAGAAACAAATGAAAAACTGTTTTTT
TRBJ2-5,TRBD2,-,TRBV7-9,CASSTLAAQETQYF,TGTGCCAGCAGCACACTAGCGGCCCAAGAGACCCAGTACTTC
TRBJ2-6,-,-,TRBV18,CASSPLISGANVLTF,TGTGCCAGCTCACCACTCATCTCTGGGGCCAACGTCCTGACTTTC
TRBJ1-2,-,-,TRBV7-9,CASSPSNTDGYTF,TGTGCCAGCAGCCCGTCTAATACCGATGGCTACACCTTC
TRBJ2-2,-,-,TRBV6-6,CASSYSGGGAPGELFF,TGTGCCAGCAGTTACTCGGGAGGGGGCGCCCCCGGGGAGCTGTTTTTT